Following are 29 T cell receptor beta chains from one sample sequenced in a study of molecular identifiers for immune sequencing clone quantification. A single record per CDR3 protein comes from TCRdb applying MiXCR to the PCR reads. The table includes over 70,000 distinct CDR3 sequences, around 27% detected once. The sample comprised naive CD8+ T cells from blood, with Jurkat cell RNA spiked in. Subset here: FACS-sorted CD8+CD4-CCR7+CD45RA+ naive T cells. Receptors were obtained from a human donor in good health. Some libraries in this study had Jurkat cell RNA spiked in.

The CDR3 coding sequence is TGTGCCAGCAGTTTACTGGGACCGGGGGAGCAGTACTTC. It is translated as CASSLLGPGEQYF. This chain connects TRBV12-3 or TRBV12-4 to TRBJ2-7; D tentatively reads TRBD1 or TRBD2 (5 bases each). Trimming took off 2 bases at V and 7 bases at J, with 12 bases between the two ends. This CDR3 is built from 13 residues.

V usage is TRBV10-3 and J usage is TRBJ2-1; TRBD1 matches 7 bases. CDR1 is ENHRY, CDR2 SYGVKD, per germline. The CDR3 covers 15 residues. J gave up 5 bases and V 6 bases, and 10 bases lay outside the gene matches. In DNA form, the CDR3 reads TGTGCCATCAGGGCCGGGACAGCAGGGGACAATGAGCAGTTCTTC. It specifies CAIRAGTAGDNEQFF.

This chain links TRBV11-3 with TRBJ1-1, with TRBD1 matching 7 bases. Germline V gene lookup returns CDR1 SGHNT and CDR2 YENEEA. CDR3 length equals 14 residues. The junction had 2 bases not matched to a gene; V was cut back by 3 bases and J by 1 base. The CDR3 region is CASSLRGPNTEAFF. The CDR3, as DNA: TGTGCCAGCAGCTTGAGGGGGCCGAACACTGAAGCTTTCTTT.

Regarding this clonotype: This could be a read error, since a much larger clone is one nucleotide away. The chain links TRBV5-1 to TRBJ2-6, with a weak D call TRBD1 (5 bases). Germline CDR1 SGHRS, CDR2 YFSETQ. The CDR3 is made up of 16 amino acids. V lost 2 bases, J lost 0 bases, and 9 bases lay in between. The CDR3 region is CASSLGADSGANVLTF. The CDR3 nucleotides read TGCGCCAGCAGCTTAGGGGCTGACTCTGGGGCCAACGTCCTGACTTTC.

In its sample, this clonotype was seen many times. V and J are TRBV7-2 and TRBJ2-3; 8 positions agree with TRBD1. The CDR3 consists of 16 residues. CDR1 is SGHTA, CDR2 FQGNSA, per germline. The V segment lost 4 bases and the J segment 4 bases; nucleotides outside the gene matches: 10. The CDR3 spells CASSSATGVGADTQYF. In DNA, the CDR3 is TGTGCCAGCAGCTCGGCGACAGGGGTCGGAGCAGATACGCAGTATTTT.

Written as DNA, the CDR3 is TGCGCCAGCAGCCAAGTCCTACTAGCGGGACCTCACAATGAGCAGTTCTTC. It translates to CASSQVLLAGPHNEQFF. The V gene is TRBV4-3, the J gene TRBJ2-1; 10 bases line up with TRBD2. Losses at the gene ends were 1 base for V and 5 bases for J; bases not matched to a gene: 8. Germline loops: CDR1 LGHNA, CDR2 YSLEER. The CDR3 length is 17 residues.

In DNA form, the CDR3 reads TGCAGTGCCTCAGAGGAGTGGCGGGAAGGATATCTCGATCAGCCCCAGCATTTT. Translated, it gives CSASEEWREGYLDQPQHF. The gene calls are TRBV20-1 and TRBJ1-5; the D is unclear. The V and J ends lost 6 bases and 5 bases respectively, with 29 bases between them. The CDR3 length is 18 residues. Germline V gene lookup returns CDR1 DFQATT and CDR2 SNEGSKA (reference sequence).

As for this clonotype: An end of the junction differs from the germline gene, which may be a read error. The chain has TRBV14 and TRBJ2-6, with no clear D. Germline CDR1 reads SGHDN; CDR2 reads FVKESK. There are 15 residues in the CDR3. CDR3 loop: CDSSPFGSGANVLTF. As DNA, the CDR3 is TGTGACAGCAGCCCCTTTGGCTCTGGGGCCAACGTCCTGACTTTC.

This clonotype was found a few times. The chain employs TRBV7-6 and TRBJ1-2; 7 bases map to TRBD1. CDR3 length equals 14 residues. V trimming: 5 bases; J trimming: 6 bases; junction bases outside the gene matches: 9. From germline, CDR1 is SGHVS and CDR2 FNYEAQ. CDR3 sequence reads: CASSPRGGGDGYTF. The CDR3 region has the DNA TGTGCCAGCAGCCCCCGCGGAGGGGGCGATGGCTACACCTTC.

The chain employs TRBV4-1 and TRBJ1-1, with 8 bases identical to TRBD1. This CDR3 is built from 15 residues. The ends lost 3 bases at V and 3 bases at J; junction bases unmatched: 6. Germline CDR1 and CDR2: MGHRA and YSYEKL. The CDR3 nucleotides read TGCGCCAGCAGCCACCAGACAGGGGTGGACACTGAAGCTTTCTTT. Encoded protein: CASSHQTGVDTEAFF.

About this clonotype: A much more abundant neighbour one base away suggests this may be a read error. The CDR3 protein is CASSLQETGAKNIQYF. CDR3 DNA sequence: TGTGCCAGCAGCTTACAGGAGACAGGGGCCAAAAACATTCAGTACTTC. This rearrangement joins TRBV13 to TRBJ2-4, with 7 bases matching TRBD1. CDR3 length equals 16 residues. J was trimmed by 1 base and V by 2 bases; bases with no gene match: 5. Germline V gene sequence: CDR1 PRHDT, CDR2 FYEKMQ (reference sequence).

The table lists this clonotype with a few counts. The chain carries TRBV9 and TRBJ1-1; D gene ambiguous. The V gene lost 0 bases and the J gene lost 1 base, with 7 bases spanning the gap. Germline CDR1 and CDR2: SGDLS and YYNGEE. The CDR3 is made up of 14 amino acids. In DNA form, the CDR3 reads TGTGCCAGCAGCGTAGCTACGGAGAACACTGAAGCTTTCTTT. As protein: CASSVATENTEAFF.

The CDR3 DNA reads TGCGCCAGCAGCCGAGGACTAGCGGGGAACAATGAGCAGTTCTTC. Its translation is CASSRGLAGNNEQFF. This chain connects TRBV4-1 to TRBJ2-1, with 12 bases matching TRBD2. The germline gives CDR1 MGHRA, CDR2 YSYEKL. V gave up 4 bases and J gave up 5 bases; unmatched junction bases: 3. The CDR3 has 15 residues.

This clonotype was seen at least ten times. The chain combines TRBV11-2 with TRBJ2-5; D is undetermined. Germline CDR1 and CDR2: SGHAT and FQNNGV. CDR3 size: 14 residues. Between the trimmed V and J ends, which lost 5 bases and 1 base, there was a span of 11 bases. The CDR3 DNA reads TGTGCCAGCAGCGCTCGCCCGGTCCAAGAGACCCAGTACTTC. Translating gives CASSARPVQETQYF. Combining the CDR3 with reference TRBV11-2 and TRBJ2-5 gives the whole variable domain EAGVAQSPRYKIIEKRQSVAFWCNPISGHATLYWYQQILGQGPKLLIQFQNNGVVDDSQLPKDRFSAERLKGVDSTLKIQPAKLEDSAVYLCASSARPVQETQYFGPGTRLLVL.

Regarding this clonotype: This sequence may be a read error, since a much larger clone differs from it by one base. The chain employs TRBV7-2 and TRBJ2-1; tentatively, D is TRBD2 (6 bases). V dropped 5 bases and J dropped 10 bases, with 12 bases sitting between them. CDR3 size: 12 residues. The germline gives CDR1 SGHTA, CDR2 FQGNSA. Here the CDR3 DNA reads TGTGCCAGCAGCCCCGGGACTGACGAGCAGTTCTTC. Protein sequence: CASSPGTDEQFF.

This clonotype has just one count. Possible read error: a much larger clone is one base away. The chain recombines TRBV2 with TRBJ2-3; a weak D match, TRBD2 (5 bases). Looked up from germline, CDR1 is SNHLY and CDR2 is FYNNEI. The CDR3 has 18 residues. CDR3 DNA: TGTGCCAGCGGTGAAGCGCTTGAACCCCTGGGAGGCACAGATACGCAGTATTTT. Residues: CASGEALEPLGGTDTQYF.

The V gene is TRBV20-1, the J gene TRBJ1-2, with TRBD1 identical over 7 bases. This CDR3 is built from 14 residues. CDR1 is DFQATT, CDR2 SNEGSKA, per germline (reference sequence). The ends lost 0 bases at V and 4 bases at J; junction bases unmatched: 5. CDR3 nucleotide sequence: TGCAGTGCTAGAGATCGGGACAGAGTCTATGGCTACACCTTC. Its translation: CSARDRDRVYGYTF.

The sample holds many counts of this clonotype. The chain is built from TRBV29-1 and TRBJ1-4; D is unresolved. CDR1 and CDR2 (germline): SQVTM, ANQGSEA. The CDR3 covers 13 residues. The germline V and J ends were trimmed by 8 bases and 7 bases, with 17 bases remaining between them. CDR3 residues: CSISEGNGEKLFF. CDR3 DNA sequence: TGCAGCATATCGGAGGGAAACGGTGAAAAACTGTTTTTT.

This clonotype has a handful of counts. This chain connects TRBV9 to TRBJ1-1; 7 bases are shared with TRBD1. V was clipped by 4 bases and J by 2 bases; unmatched bases: 8. Germline CDR1 is SGDLS and CDR2 is YYNGEE. The CDR3 sequence is 15 residues long. The CDR3 protein is CASSPTTGPNTEAFF. The DNA for the CDR3 is TGTGCCAGCAGCCCAACGACAGGGCCTAACACTGAAGCTTTCTTT.

This clonotype has a handful of counts. V is TRBV19 and J is TRBJ1-1; D is undetermined. The CDR3 runs to 14 residues. V lost 2 bases to trimming and J lost 1 base, with 8 bases between them. Germline loops: CDR1 LNHDA, CDR2 SQIVND (reference sequence). CDR3 region: CASSINPGNTEAFF. CDR3 nucleotide sequence: TGTGCCAGTAGTATAAACCCCGGGAACACTGAAGCTTTCTTT.

The CDR3 DNA sequence: TGTGCCAGTAGTTCCGACAGGGGATCGGATTCACCCCTCCACTTT. It yields the protein CASSSDRGSDSPLHF. The J gene is TRBJ1-6, the V gene TRBV19, with 8 bases aligning to TRBD1. Per the germline V gene, CDR1 is LNHDA and CDR2 is SQIVND (reference sequence). The CDR3 runs 15 residues. The junction had 8 bases not matched to a gene; V was cut back by 5 bases and J by 8 bases. Together with reference TRBV19 and TRBJ1-6, the CDR3 gives the full variable domain: DGGITQSPKYLFRKEGQNVTLSCEQNLNHDAMYWYRQDPGQGLRLIYYSQIVNDFQKGDIAEGYSVSREKKESFPLTVTSAQKNPTAFYLCASSSDRGSDSPLHFGNGTRLTVT.

The chain couples TRBV27 to TRBJ2-7; 12 bases are a match to TRBD1. The CDR3 loop spans 14 amino acids. Germline CDR1 reads MNHEY; CDR2 reads SMNVEV (reference sequence). J lost 7 bases, V lost 3 bases, and 4 bases had no gene match. The CDR3 is CASSLGQGAGEQYF. The CDR3 DNA is TGTGCCAGCAGTTTGGGACAGGGGGCAGGGGAGCAGTACTTC.

In its sample, this clonotype was seen many times. The chain combines TRBV11-2 with TRBJ1-5; D unresolved. Trimming pared 0 bases from V and 3 bases from J, leaving 12 bases between. CDR1 is SGHAT and CDR2 is FQNNGV in the germline V gene. There are 16 residues in the CDR3. This CDR3 reads CASSLDPGLNNQPQHF. The CDR3 DNA reads TGTGCCAGCAGCTTAGATCCGGGATTAAACAATCAGCCCCAGCATTTT.

This clonotype was seen ten or more times. The chain has TRBV6-1 and TRBJ2-3; D uncertain. The V and J ends lost 7 bases and 2 bases respectively, with 10 bases between them. This CDR3 contains 13 residues. Germline CDR1 MNHNS, CDR2 SASEGT. CDR3 bases: TGTGCCAGCATGGCACCATCCACAGATACGCAGTATTTT. This encodes CASMAPSTDTQYF.

This clonotype has only a few counts. CDR3 in amino acids: CASSLTDQPQHF. The CDR3 DNA sequence: TGTGCCAGCAGCTTAACCGATCAGCCCCAGCATTTT. The V gene is TRBV7-9, the J gene TRBJ1-5; D is uncertain. This CDR3 region has 12 residues. V lost 2 bases to trimming and J lost 5 bases, with 4 bases between them. Germline V gene sequence: CDR1 SEHNR, CDR2 FQNEAQ (reference sequence).

This clonotype has ten or more counts. The V and J genes are TRBV7-9 and TRBJ2-7; no reliable D call. With 7 bases removed from V and 5 bases from J, the gap between germline ends came to 18 bases. This CDR3 contains 14 residues. CDR1 and CDR2 (germline): SEHNR, FQNEAQ (reference sequence). CDR3 DNA sequence: TGTGCCAGCATCCACAGATTGCAGCCCCACGAGCAGTACTTC. Protein: CASIHRLQPHEQYF.

This clonotype was seen more than once but under ten times. The chain links TRBV27 to TRBJ2-3; 13 bases match TRBD2. From germline, CDR1 is MNHEY and CDR2 SMNVEV (reference sequence). Germline trimming cut 6 bases from V and 1 base from J; bases unmatched to any gene: 1. This CDR3 has 15 residues. The chain's CDR3 is CASSGLAGGTDTQYF. CDR3 DNA: TGTGCCAGCAGCGGACTAGCGGGGGGCACAGATACGCAGTATTTT.

This clonotype was counted only a few times. The gene calls are TRBV6-2 or TRBV6-3 and TRBJ2-3; 7 nucleotides line up with TRBD2. Germline CDR1 is MNHEY and CDR2 is SVGEGT. V trimming: 3 bases; J trimming: 3 bases; junction bases outside the gene matches: 12. CDR3 size: 17 residues. In DNA form, the CDR3 reads TGTGCCAGCAGTTATATTATAGCGGGCCTTGGGACAGATACGCAGTATTTT. Translating gives CASSYIIAGLGTDTQYF.

The chain couples TRBV7-9 to TRBJ1-1; D is possibly TRBD1 (5 bases). There are 15 residues in the CDR3. V dropped 5 bases and J dropped 1 base, with 14 bases sitting between them. Germline CDR1 reads SEHNR; CDR2 reads FQNEAQ (reference sequence). In DNA form, the CDR3 reads TGTGCCAGCAGCCGCCCGGGACCGCCGAACACTGAAGCTTTCTTT. Its translation: CASSRPGPPNTEAFF.